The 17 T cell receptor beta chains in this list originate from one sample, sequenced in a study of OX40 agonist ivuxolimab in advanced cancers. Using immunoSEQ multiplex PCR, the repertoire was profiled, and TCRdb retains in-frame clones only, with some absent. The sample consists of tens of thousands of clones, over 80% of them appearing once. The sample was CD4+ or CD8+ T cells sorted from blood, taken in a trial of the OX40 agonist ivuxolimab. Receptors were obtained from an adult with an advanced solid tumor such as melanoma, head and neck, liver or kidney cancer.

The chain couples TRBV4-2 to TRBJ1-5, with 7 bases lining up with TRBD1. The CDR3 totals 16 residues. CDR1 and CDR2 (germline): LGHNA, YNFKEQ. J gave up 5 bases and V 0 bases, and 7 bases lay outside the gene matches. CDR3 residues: CASSQDHRDSHQPQHF. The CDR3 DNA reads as TGTGCCAGCAGCCAAGATCACCGGGACAGTCATCAGCCCCAGCATTTT.

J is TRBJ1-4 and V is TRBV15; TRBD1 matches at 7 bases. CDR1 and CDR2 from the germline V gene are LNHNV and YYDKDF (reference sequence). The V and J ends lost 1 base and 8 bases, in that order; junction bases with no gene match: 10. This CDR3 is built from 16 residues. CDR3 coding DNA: TGTGCCACCAGCAGAGTTGAGGGGGCCGCGGGCGAAAAACTGTTTTTT. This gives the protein CATSRVEGAAGEKLFF.

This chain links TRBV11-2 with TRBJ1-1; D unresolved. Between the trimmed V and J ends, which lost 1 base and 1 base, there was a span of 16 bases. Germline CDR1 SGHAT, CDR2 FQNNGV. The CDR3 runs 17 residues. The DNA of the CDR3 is TGTGCCAGCAGCTTAGGCCACCACGCGGGTCAGAACACTGAAGCTTTCTTT. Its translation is CASSLGHHAGQNTEAFF.

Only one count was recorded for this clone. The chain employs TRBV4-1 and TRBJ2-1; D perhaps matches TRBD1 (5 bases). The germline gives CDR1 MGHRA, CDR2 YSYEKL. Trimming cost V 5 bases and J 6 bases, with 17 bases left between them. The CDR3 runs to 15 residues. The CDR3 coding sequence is TGCGCCAGCAGCATCCGACAGTCTTTAGGCAATGAGCAGTTCTTC. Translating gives CASSIRQSLGNEQFF.

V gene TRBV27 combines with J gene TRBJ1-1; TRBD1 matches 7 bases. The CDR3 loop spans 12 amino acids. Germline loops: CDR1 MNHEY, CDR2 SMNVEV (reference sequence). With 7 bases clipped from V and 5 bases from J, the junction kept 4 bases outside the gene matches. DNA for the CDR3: TGTGCCAGCACAGCAGGGGGGACTGAAGCTTTCTTT. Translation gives CASTAGGTEAFF.

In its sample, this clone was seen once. The CDR3 sequence: CATSRDSVRSQETQYF. The CDR3 DNA follows: TGTGCCACCAGCAGAGATTCGGTTCGCAGCCAAGAGACCCAGTACTTC. This chain links TRBV15 with TRBJ2-5, with D hard to call. CDR1 and CDR2 from the germline V gene are LNHNV and YYDKDF (reference sequence). CDR3 length: 16 amino acids. Trimming removed 0 bases from V and 1 base from J, with 12 bases in between. Supplemented by reference TRBV15 and TRBJ2-5, the full variable domain reads DAMVIQNPRYQVTQFGKPVTLSCSQTLNHNVMYWYQQKSSQAPKLLFHYYDKDFNNEADTPDNFQSRRPNTSFCFLDIRSPGLGDTAMYLCATSRDSVRSQETQYFGPGTRLLVL.

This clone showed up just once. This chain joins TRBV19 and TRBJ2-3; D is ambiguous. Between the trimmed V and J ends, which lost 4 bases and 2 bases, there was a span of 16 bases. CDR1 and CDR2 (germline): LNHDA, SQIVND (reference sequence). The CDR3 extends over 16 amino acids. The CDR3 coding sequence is TGTGCCAGTAGTAGATTTTTCGTAGGAAACACAGATACGCAGTATTTT. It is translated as CASSRFFVGNTDTQYF.

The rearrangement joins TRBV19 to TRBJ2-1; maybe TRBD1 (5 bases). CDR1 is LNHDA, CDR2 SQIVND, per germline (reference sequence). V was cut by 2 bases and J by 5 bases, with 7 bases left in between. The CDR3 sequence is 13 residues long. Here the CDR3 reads CASSITGNNEQFF. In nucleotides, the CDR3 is TGTGCCAGTAGTATAACAGGAAACAATGAGCAGTTCTTC.

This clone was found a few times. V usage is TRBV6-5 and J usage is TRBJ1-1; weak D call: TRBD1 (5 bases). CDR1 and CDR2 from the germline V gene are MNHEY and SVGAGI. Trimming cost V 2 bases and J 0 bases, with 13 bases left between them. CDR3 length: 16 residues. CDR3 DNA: TGTGCCAGCAGTTACCGGGGGGGGAGAATGAACACTGAAGCTTTCTTT. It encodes CASSYRGGRMNTEAFF.

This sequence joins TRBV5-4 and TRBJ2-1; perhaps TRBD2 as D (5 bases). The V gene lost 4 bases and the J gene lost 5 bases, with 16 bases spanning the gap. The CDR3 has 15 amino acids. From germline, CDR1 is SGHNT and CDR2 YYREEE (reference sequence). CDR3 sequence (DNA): TGTGCCAGCAGCAGTTCGGACTCGAGCGACAATGAGCAGTTCTTC. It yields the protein CASSSSDSSDNEQFF.

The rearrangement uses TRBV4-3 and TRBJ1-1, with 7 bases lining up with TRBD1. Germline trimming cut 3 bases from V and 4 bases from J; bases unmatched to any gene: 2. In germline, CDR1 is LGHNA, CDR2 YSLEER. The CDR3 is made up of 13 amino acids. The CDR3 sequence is CASSQTGSTEAFF. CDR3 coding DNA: TGCGCCAGCAGCCAGACAGGGTCCACTGAAGCTTTCTTT.

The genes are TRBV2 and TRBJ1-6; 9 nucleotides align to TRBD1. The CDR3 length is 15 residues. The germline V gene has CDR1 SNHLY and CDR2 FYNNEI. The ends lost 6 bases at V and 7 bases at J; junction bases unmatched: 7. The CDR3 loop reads CASRGTGRRNSPLHF. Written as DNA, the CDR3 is TGTGCCAGCAGGGGGACAGGGAGACGGAATTCACCCCTCCACTTT.

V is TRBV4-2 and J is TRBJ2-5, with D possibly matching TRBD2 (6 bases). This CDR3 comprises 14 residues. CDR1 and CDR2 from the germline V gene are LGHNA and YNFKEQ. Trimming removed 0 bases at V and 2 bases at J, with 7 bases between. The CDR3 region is CASSQEAGQETQYF. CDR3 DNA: TGTGCCAGCAGCCAAGAGGCGGGACAAGAGACCCAGTACTTC.

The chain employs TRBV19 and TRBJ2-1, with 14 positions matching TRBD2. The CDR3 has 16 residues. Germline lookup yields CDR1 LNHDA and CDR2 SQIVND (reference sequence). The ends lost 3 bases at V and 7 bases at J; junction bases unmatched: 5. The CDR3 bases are TGTGCCAGTAGTATCGGGACTAGCGGGAGTTCGAATGAGCAGTTCTTC. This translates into CASSIGTSGSSNEQFF.

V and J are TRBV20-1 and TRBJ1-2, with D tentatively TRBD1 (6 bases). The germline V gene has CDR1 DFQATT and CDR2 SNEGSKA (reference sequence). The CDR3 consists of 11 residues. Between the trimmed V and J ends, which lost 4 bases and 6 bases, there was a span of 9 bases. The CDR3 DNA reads TGCAGTGCTACCAGGGGCGATGGCTACACCTTC. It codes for CSATRGDGYTF.

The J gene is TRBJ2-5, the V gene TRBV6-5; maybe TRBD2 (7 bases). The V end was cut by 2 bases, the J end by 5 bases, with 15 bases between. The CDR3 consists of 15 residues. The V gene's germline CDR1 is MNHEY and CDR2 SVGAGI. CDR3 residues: CASSYGGGAVETQYF. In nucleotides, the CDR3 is TGTGCCAGCAGTTACGGTGGGGGGGCCGTTGAGACCCAGTACTTC.

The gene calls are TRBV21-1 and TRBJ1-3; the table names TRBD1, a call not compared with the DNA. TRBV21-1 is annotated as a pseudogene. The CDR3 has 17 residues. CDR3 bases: TGTGCCAGCAGCAGACGGACAGGATACTCTTCTGGAAACACCATATATTTT. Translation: CASSRRTGYSSGNTIYF.